This TCR beta chain emerged from a study of T cell changes during pregnancy in multiple sclerosis. Profiling relied on immunoSEQ multiplex PCR, and the TCRdb table lists in-frame clones only, not all of them. This table holds 30,000 to 40,000 clones, less than 95% found once. The CDR3 totals 18 residues. The trim removed 3 bases at V and 7 bases at J, leaving 15 bases unmatched. Germline V gives CDR1 SGHVS, CDR2 FQNEAQ. The chain recombines TRBV7-8 with TRBJ2-2, with 9 bases that match TRBD1. The sample was CD4+ T cells from peripheral blood mononuclear cells, taken in the second trimester of pregnancy. The source is a female donor with multiple sclerosis, enrolled in a pregnancy study. This CDR3 reads CASSFSSTGGRLGGELFF. CDR3 coding DNA: TGTGCCAGCAGCTTTAGTTCCACAGGGGGCCGGTTGGGCGGGGAGCTGTTTTTT.